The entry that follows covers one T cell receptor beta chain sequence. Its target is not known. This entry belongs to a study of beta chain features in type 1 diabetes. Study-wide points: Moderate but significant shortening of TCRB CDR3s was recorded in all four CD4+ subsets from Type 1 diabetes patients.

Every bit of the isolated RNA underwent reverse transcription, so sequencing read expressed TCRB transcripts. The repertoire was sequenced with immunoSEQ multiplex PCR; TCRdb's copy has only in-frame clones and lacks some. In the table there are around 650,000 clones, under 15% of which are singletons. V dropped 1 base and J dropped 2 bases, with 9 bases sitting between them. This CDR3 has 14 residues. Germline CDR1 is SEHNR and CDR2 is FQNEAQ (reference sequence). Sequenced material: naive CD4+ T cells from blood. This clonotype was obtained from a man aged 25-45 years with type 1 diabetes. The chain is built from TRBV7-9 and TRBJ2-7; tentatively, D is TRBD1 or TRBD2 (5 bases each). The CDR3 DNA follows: TGTGCCAGCAGCTTAGATGAGGGGCCCTACGAGCAGTACTTC. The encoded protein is CASSLDEGPYEQYF.